The clone carrying this T cell receptor beta chain was counted many times. Its specificity is not known. The data were taken from a study of T cells in Graves' hyperthyroidism and ophthalmopathy. Study outcomes and limitations: Most clonotypes that expanded in the thyroid above 0.001 also showed up in blood. Prediction of ophthalmopathy progression came a median approximately 6 months pre-onset. Patients with ophthalmopathy were separated from those with stable hyperthyroidism by a 13 V-J model.

PBMCs were sourced from less than 12 ml fresh peripheral blood. Using RNA transcripts as the source, TCR beta CDR3 regions were amplified. The primer set for the first-round RT-PCR of the TCR CDR3 was HTBI. One entry per CDR3 protein results from TCRdb running MiXCR on the multiplex PCR reads. The table records about 700,000 distinct CDR3 sequences, about 15% of them present only once. Trimming removed 6 bases from V and 0 bases from J; junction bases left unmatched: 11. The CDR3 consists of 17 residues. Per germline, CDR1 SGHTS and CDR2 YDEGEE. The V gene is TRBV5-8, the J gene TRBJ2-3, with TRBD2 identical over 9 bases. What was sequenced was blood. This receptor was obtained from a woman younger than 30 with Graves' hyperthyroidism. CDR3 DNA sequence: TGTGCCAGCACCCCACCCCGAGCGGGAGGAAGCACAGATACGCAGTATTTT. This sequence encodes CASTPPRAGGSTDTQYF.